These 9 T cell receptor beta chains share one sample of origin, sequenced in a study of cytomegalovirus exposure and HLA in healthy donors (dated by TCRdb to 2015 to 2018). The protocol used for the library was the immunoSEQ multiplex PCR assay. A mixture of 60 forward primers for TCR Vbeta segments and 13 reverse primers for TCR Jbeta segments was used in the multiplex PCR. The source is immuneACCESS, and TCRdb retained only in-frame sequences with V and J called. Part of the clones is not carried over; for the studies checked, unresolved V genes explain less than half of this, and the remainder is unexplained. In all, the sample holds about 83,000 clones, and about 77% of those were seen once. The ten biggest clones cover around 4% of the sample. The sequenced material came from PBMCs. The receptor set was obtained from a man aged 55-75 years in good health and CMV-seronegative.

The rearrangement joins TRBV6-4 to TRBJ2-1, with 15 bases matching TRBD2. The CDR3 extends over 19 amino acids. Germline lookup yields CDR1 MRHNA and CDR2 SNTAGT. V lost 5 bases to trimming and J lost 0 bases; unmatched junction nucleotides: 8. The CDR3 nucleotides are TGTGCCAGCAGTAGGGGACTAGCGGGGGGACCCTACTCCTACAATGAGCAGTTCTTC. This translates into CASSRGLAGGPYSYNEQFF.

This chain links TRBV20-1 with TRBJ1-1, with D uncertain. The CDR3 is 11 amino acids. V was pared by 4 bases and J by 2 bases, with 5 bases between. Per the germline V gene, CDR1 is DFQATT and CDR2 is SNEGSKA (reference sequence). CDR3 amino acids: CSATVNTEAFF. In nucleotides, the CDR3 is TGCAGTGCTACGGTAAACACTGAAGCTTTCTTT.

This sequence joins TRBV5-1 and TRBJ1-1; a possible D gene is TRBD1 (5 bases). The CDR3 totals 14 residues. CDR1 SGHRS and CDR2 YFSETQ come from the germline V gene. The V and J ends lost 7 bases and 0 bases respectively, with 13 bases between them. The CDR3 bases are TGCGCCAGCCGCCTCGACAGTCTGAACACTGAAGCTTTCTTT. It translates to CASRLDSLNTEAFF. Looking up the rest from reference TRBV5-1 and TRBJ1-1 gives the full variable domain: KAGVTQTPRYLIKTRGQQVTLSCSPISGHRSVSWYQQTPGQGLQFLFEYFSETQRNKGNFPGRFSGRQFSNSRSEMNVSTLELGDSALYLCASRLDSLNTEAFFGQGTRLTVV.

This clone was recorded a few times. The junction differs from germline at one of its ends, possibly a read error. Other DNA variants within this sample encode the same CDR3. The rearrangement joins TRBV5-1 to TRBJ1-5, with D possibly matching TRBD1 (6 bases). This CDR3 comprises 16 residues. CDR1 and CDR2 (germline): SGHRS, YFSETQ. The CDR3 region has the DNA TGTGCCAGCAGCTTGGCCATTTCAGGGGACCATCAGCCCCAGCATTTT. As protein: CASSLAISGDHQPQHF.

Worth noting for this clone: One end of the junction is discordant with germline, which a read error may explain. The V and J genes are TRBV7-9 and TRBJ2-7; no clear D gene. CDR1 and CDR2 from the germline V gene are SEHNR and FQNEAQ (reference sequence). This CDR3 spans 13 amino acids. Here the CDR3 reads CSSSLDGSYEQYF. The CDR3 DNA follows: TGTTCCAGCAGCTTAGACGGGTCCTACGAGCAGTACTTC.

A word on this clone: The junction departs from the called germline gene at one end, perhaps through a read error. The chain has TRBV6-5 and TRBJ1-1; D is unresolved. Germline V gives CDR1 MNHEY, CDR2 SVGAGI. This CDR3 region has 15 residues. CDR3 DNA: TGTGCCAGCAGGTACTTTGAGGGTACCAACACTGAAGCTTTCTTT. Encoded protein: CASRYFEGTNTEAFF.

The rearrangement links TRBV27 to TRBJ1-4; D perhaps matches TRBD1 (5 bases). The V gene's germline CDR1 is MNHEY and CDR2 SMNVEV (reference sequence). The length of the CDR3 is 14 residues. With 6 bases removed from V and 7 bases from J, the gap between germline ends came to 15 bases. The DNA for the CDR3 is TGTGCCAGCAGCCTCCGGGGGGGAGGTGAAAAACTGTTTTTT. It encodes CASSLRGGGEKLFF.

The chain carries TRBV7-9 and TRBJ1-1; 8 bases align to TRBD1. Germline V CDR1 and CDR2: SEHNR, FQNEAQ (reference sequence). This CDR3 comprises 15 residues. The trim removed 5 bases at V and 1 base at J, leaving 6 bases unmatched. CDR3 sequence: CASSRLGQGNTEAFF. CDR3 coding DNA: TGTGCCAGCAGCCGTCTAGGACAGGGGAACACTGAAGCTTTCTTT.

This clone was picked up one time. The rearrangement links TRBV9 to TRBJ2-7; a weak D match, TRBD1 (6 bases). CDR1 is SGDLS and CDR2 is YYNGEE in the germline V gene. Trimming took off 4 bases at V and 3 bases at J, with 14 bases between the two ends. The CDR3 is 14 residues long. The CDR3 nucleotides are TGTGCCAGCAGCCCGGGACACGACCTCTACGAGCAGTACTTC. Translated: CASSPGHDLYEQYF.